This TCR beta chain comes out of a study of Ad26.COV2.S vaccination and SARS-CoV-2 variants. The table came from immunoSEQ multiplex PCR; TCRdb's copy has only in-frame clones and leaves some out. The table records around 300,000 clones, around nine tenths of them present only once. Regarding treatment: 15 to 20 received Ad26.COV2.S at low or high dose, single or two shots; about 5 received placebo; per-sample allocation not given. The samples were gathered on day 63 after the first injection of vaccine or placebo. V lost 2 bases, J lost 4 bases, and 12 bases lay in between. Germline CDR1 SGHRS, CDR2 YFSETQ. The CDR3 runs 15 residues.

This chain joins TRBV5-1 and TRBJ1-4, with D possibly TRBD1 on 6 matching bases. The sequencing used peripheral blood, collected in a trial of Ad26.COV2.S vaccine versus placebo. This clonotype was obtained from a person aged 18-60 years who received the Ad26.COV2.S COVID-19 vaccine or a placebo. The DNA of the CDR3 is TGCGCCAGCAGCTTTGGGACACGGCTTAATGAAAAACTGTTTTTT. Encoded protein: CASSFGTRLNEKLFF.